The rows below give T cell receptor beta chains drawn from one sample of a study of T cell repertoires in ileal Crohn's disease. Generated by immunoSEQ multiplex PCR, the TCRdb table keeps only in-frame clones and is missing some. The sample lists 14,000 or so clones; roughly 80% were seen once. The material sequenced was ileal tissue. Every receptor here comes from an adult with Crohn's disease. CDR3s include the opening cysteine and the closing phenylalanine or tryptophan. D genes are given only for firm matches. Clone size appears in some rows only: once, few, many, or a class for an expanded clone.

D: .; length: 14; size: .; J: TRBJ2-5; V: TRBV4-1; CDR3: CASSQGLPGETQYF; DNA: TGCGCCAGCAGCCAAGGTCTCCCCGGGGAGACCCAGTACTTC
D: TRBD2; length: 17; size: .; J: TRBJ2-5; V: TRBV6-1; CDR3: CASSESPSGGEQETQYF; DNA: TGTGCCAGCAGTGAATCACCTAGCGGGGGGGAACAAGAGACCCAGTACTTC
D: .; length: 16; size: .; J: TRBJ1-2; V: TRBV4-1; CDR3: CASSQVGEDRNYGYTF; DNA: TGCGCCAGCAGCCAAGTCGGGGAAGATCGTAACTATGGCTACACCTTC
D: .; length: 13; size: .; J: TRBJ1-1; V: TRBV11-2; CDR3: CASSLAGGSEAFF; DNA: TGTGCCAGCAGCTTAGCCGGGGGGTCGGAAGCTTTCTTT
D: TRBD2; length: 17; size: .; J: TRBJ2-3; V: TRBV30; CDR3: CAWSAPRTSGGTDTQYF; DNA: TGTGCCTGGAGTGCCCCAAGGACTAGCGGGGGGACAGATACGCAGTATTTT
D: .; length: 16; size: .; J: TRBJ2-2; V: TRBV5-6; CDR3: CASSLDWQGSTGELFF; DNA: TGTGCCAGCAGCCTCGACTGGCAGGGCAGCACCGGGGAGCTGTTTTTT
D: TRBD2; length: 19; size: .; J: TRBJ2-3; V: TRBV5-6; CDR3: CASSDSTSGASFSTDTQYF; DNA: TGTGCCAGCAGCGACTCGACTAGCGGGGCCTCTTTTAGCACAGATACGCAGTATTTT
D: TRBD1; length: 16; size: .; J: TRBJ1-1; V: TRBV7-9; CDR3: CASSPTGTGVNTEAFF; DNA: TGTGCCAGCAGCCCCACCGGGACAGGGGTAAACACTGAAGCTTTCTTT
D: .; length: 13; size: .; J: TRBJ2-1; V: TRBV6-1; CDR3: CASSGVRGNEQFF; DNA: TGTGCCAGCAGTGGGGTCAGGGGTAATGAGCAGTTCTTC
D: TRBD2; length: 19; size: few; J: TRBJ2-5; V: TRBV5-1; CDR3: CASSLVPRAGLAGEETQYF; DNA: TGCGCCAGCAGCTTGGTACCGAGGGCGGGACTAGCGGGGGAAGAGACCCAGTACTTC
D: TRBD1; length: 13; size: .; J: TRBJ1-1; V: TRBV5-1; CDR3: CASSYGQEAEAFF; DNA: TGCGCCAGCAGCTACGGACAGGAAGCTGAAGCTTTCTTT
D: .; length: 15; size: few; J: TRBJ1-1; V: TRBV2; CDR3: CASTLRDGRNTEAFF; DNA: TGTGCCAGCACCCTTCGGGACGGACGAAACACTGAAGCTTTCTTT
D: .; length: 18; size: .; J: TRBJ2-3; V: TRBV7-6; CDR3: CASSLGSLGPSSTDTQYF; DNA: TGTGCCAGCAGCTTAGGGTCTCTAGGGCCCTCAAGCACAGATACGCAGTATTTT
D: .; length: 16; size: once; J: TRBJ1-4; V: TRBV6-6; CDR3: CASSHSSGHAGEKLFF; DNA: TGTGCCAGCAGTCACTCATCGGGACACGCGGGTGAAAAACTGTTTTTT
D: TRBD1; length: 15; size: once; J: TRBJ1-5; V: TRBV6-5; CDR3: CASGGTGVRNQPQHF; DNA: TGTGCCAGCGGGGGGACAGGCGTAAGGAATCAGCCCCAGCATTTT
D: .; length: 16; size: once; J: TRBJ2-1; V: TRBV11-2; CDR3: CASSLVGAGASNEQFF; DNA: TGTGCCAGCAGCTTAGTCGGGGCGGGGGCGTCAAATGAGCAGTTCTTC
D: TRBD1; length: 19; size: .; J: TRBJ1-1; V: TRBV5-1; CDR3: CASSARTGTGIWGNTEAFF; DNA: TGCGCCAGCAGTGCTAGGACCGGGACAGGGATTTGGGGGAACACTGAAGCTTTCTTT
D: .; length: 17; size: .; J: TRBJ2-2; V: TRBV7-3; CDR3: CASSLTYQGPNTGELFF; DNA: TGTGCCAGCAGCTTAACCTACCAAGGACCGAACACCGGGGAGCTGTTTTTT
D: .; length: 16; size: .; J: TRBJ1-1; V: TRBV25-1; CDR3: CASSEWLSGARTPAFF; DNA: TGTGCCAGCAGTGAATGGTTATCGGGGGCGCGAACCCCGGCTTTCTTT
D: TRBD1; length: 16; size: .; J: TRBJ2-7; V: TRBV30; CDR3: CAWREPPGQGGNEQYF; DNA: TGTGCCTGGAGGGAACCACCGGGACAGGGGGGGAACGAGCAGTACTTC
D: .; length: 15; size: .; J: TRBJ1-3; V: TRBV6-6; CDR3: CASSPSRISGNTIYF; DNA: TGTGCCAGCAGTCCCTCTCGGATCTCTGGAAACACCATATATTTT
D: TRBD1; length: 16; size: once; J: TRBJ2-5; V: TRBV10-2; CDR3: CASRRGTGVGQETQYF; DNA: TGCGCCAGCAGGAGGGGGACAGGGGTAGGCCAAGAGACCCAGTACTTC
D: TRBD1; length: 15; size: few; J: TRBJ2-7; V: TRBV5-6; CDR3: CASSLYGTGPYEQYF; DNA: TGTGCCAGCAGCTTGTACGGGACAGGGCCCTACGAGCAGTACTTC
D: .; length: 15; size: .; J: TRBJ2-2; V: TRBV6-1; CDR3: CASSEEGGAVGELFF; DNA: TGTGCCAGCAGTGAAGAGGGGGGTGCGGTCGGGGAGCTGTTTTTT
D: .; length: 13; size: few; J: TRBJ2-7; V: TRBV19; CDR3: CASSKAQFYEQYF; DNA: TGTGCCAGTAGTAAGGCCCAATTCTACGAGCAGTACTTC
D: TRBD2; length: 18; size: .; J: TRBJ2-1; V: TRBV7-8; CDR3: CASSHPPGTSGSYNEQFF; DNA: TGTGCCAGCAGCCACCCCCCCGGGACTAGCGGGTCCTACAATGAGCAGTTCTTC
D: TRBD2; length: 16; size: .; J: TRBJ2-3; V: TRBV18; CDR3: CASSPASGGAVDTQYF; DNA: TGTGCCAGCTCACCCGCTAGCGGGGGGGCCGTAGATACGCAGTATTTT
D: TRBD2; length: 17; size: .; J: TRBJ2-1; V: TRBV11-2; CDR3: CASSLGLGGGNMLEQFF; DNA: TGTGCCAGCAGCTTAGGACTCGGCGGGGGGAATATGCTTGAGCAGTTCTTC
D: TRBD1; length: 14; size: .; J: TRBJ1-6; V: TRBV19; CDR3: CASRIGQGNSPLHF; DNA: TGTGCCAGCCGGATCGGACAGGGTAATTCACCCCTCCACTTT
D: .; length: 15; size: .; J: TRBJ2-6; V: TRBV6-1; CDR3: CASSVQSSGANVLTF; DNA: TGTGCCAGCAGTGTACAGAGCTCTGGGGCCAACGTCCTGACTTTC
D: .; length: 14; size: once; J: TRBJ1-4; V: TRBV4-1; CDR3: CASSPGPINEKLFF; DNA: TGCGCCAGCAGCCCCGGACCGATCAATGAAAAACTGTTTTTT
D: TRBD1; length: 14; size: few; J: TRBJ1-1; V: TRBV6-5; CDR3: CASSYGTGKAEAFF; DNA: TGTGCCAGCAGTTACGGGACAGGGAAGGCTGAAGCTTTCTTT
D: TRBD1; length: 18; size: .; J: TRBJ1-2; V: TRBV19; CDR3: CASSTTGLGGTGSGGYTF; DNA: TGTGCCAGTAGTACAACCGGATTAGGAGGGACAGGGAGTGGAGGCTACACCTTC
D: .; length: 13; size: .; J: TRBJ1-1; V: TRBV5-1; CDR3: CASKDGMNTEAFF; DNA: TGCGCCAGCAAGGACGGGATGAACACTGAAGCTTTCTTT
D: .; length: 13; size: .; J: TRBJ1-5; V: TRBV5-4; CDR3: CASSSEQDQPQHF; DNA: TGTGCCAGCAGCTCCGAACAAGATCAGCCCCAGCATTTT
D: .; length: 15; size: .; J: TRBJ1-1; V: TRBV13; CDR3: CASTLQGQANTEAFF; DNA: TGTGCCAGCACCCTTCAGGGGCAGGCGAACACTGAAGCTTTCTTT
D: .; length: 15; size: .; J: TRBJ2-3; V: TRBV5-1; CDR3: CASSLGIRVTDTQYF; DNA: TGCGCCAGCAGCTTGGGGATAAGGGTCACAGATACGCAGTATTTT
D: .; length: 16; size: .; J: TRBJ1-5; V: TRBV2; CDR3: CASSERQGGGNQPQHF; DNA: TGTGCCAGCAGTGAAAGGCAGGGAGGAGGCAATCAGCCCCAGCATTTT
D: .; length: 13; size: .; J: TRBJ1-5; V: TRBV4-1; CDR3: CASSLGVDQPQHF; DNA: TGCGCCAGCAGCCTCGGAGTGGATCAGCCCCAGCATTTT
D: .; length: 15; size: .; J: TRBJ2-1; V: TRBV9; CDR3: CASSVGNGWYNEQFF; DNA: TGTGCCAGCAGCGTAGGGAATGGTTGGTACAATGAGCAGTTCTTC